One sample yielded the 19 T cell receptor beta chains listed below, sequenced in a study of T cells in Graves' hyperthyroidism and ophthalmopathy. RNA transcripts were the template for amplifying TCR beta CDR3 regions. A set of HTBI primers served as the primers for a first-round RT-PCR of the TCR CDR3. Via MiXCR, TCRdb re-called the multiplex PCR reads, giving one row per CDR3 protein. This sample has 500,000 to 650,000 distinct CDR3 sequences, with more than 14% found just once. The sequenced sample consisted of blood. Receptor source: a woman between 50 and 59 years old with Graves' ophthalmopathy.

Many counts were recorded for this clonotype. The rearrangement joins TRBV7-2 to TRBJ1-5; TRBD1 aligns across 11 bases. The CDR3 is made up of 14 amino acids. V shed 5 bases and J 6 bases; nucleotides not matched to a gene: 3. The germline V gene has CDR1 SGHTA and CDR2 FQGNSA. The DNA of the CDR3 is TGTGCCAGCAGCCCAGGGACAGGGGGTCAGCCCCAGCATTTT. Protein sequence: CASSPGTGGQPQHF. Full variable domain (missing parts from reference TRBV7-2 and TRBJ1-5): GAGVSQSPSNKVTEKGKDVELRCDPISGHTALYWYRQSLGQGLEFLIYFQGNSAPDKSGLPSDRFSAERTGGSVSTLTIQRTQQEDSAVYLCASSPGTGGQPQHFGDGTRLSIL.

This clonotype was counted many times. V is TRBV11-3 and J is TRBJ2-3; 7 nucleotides line up with TRBD2. Germline CDR1 reads SGHNT; CDR2 reads YENEEA. V lost 5 bases to trimming and J lost 2 bases; unmatched junction nucleotides: 4. This CDR3 is built from 14 residues. The CDR3 DNA reads TGTGCCAGCAGCCGGGGGACTACCACAGATACGCAGTATTTT. Protein: CASSRGTTTDTQYF. The full variable domain, with the rest looked up from reference TRBV11-3 and TRBJ2-3, is EAGVVQSPRYKIIEKKQPVAFWCNPISGHNTLYWYLQNLGQGPELLIRYENEEAVDDSQLPKDRFSAERLKGVDSTLKIQPAELGDSAVYLCASSRGTTTDTQYFGPGTRLTVL.

This clonotype was seen ten or more times. The chain employs TRBV28 and TRBJ1-2; 9 nucleotides align to TRBD1. After removal of 4 bases from V and 4 bases from J, the junction contained 13 bases not matched to a gene. CDR1 and CDR2 (germline): MDHEN, SYDVKM. This CDR3 is 17 amino acids long. CDR3 in DNA: TGTGCCAGCAGTTCCGGGACAGGGCAGGGTGAGGGCTATGGCTACACCTTC. As protein: CASSSGTGQGEGYGYTF.

The chain has TRBV6-2 or TRBV6-3 and TRBJ2-2; possible D gene TRBD2, 6 bases. V was shortened by 6 bases and J by 6 bases, with 20 bases between the two germline ends. This CDR3 is 16 amino acids long. Looked up from germline, CDR1 is MNHEY and CDR2 is SVGEGT. The CDR3, as DNA: TGTGCCAGCAGCCCTCTAGGGCGGGGAAGCGCCGGGGAGCTGTTTTTT. Translated, it gives CASSPLGRGSAGELFF.

This clonotype was detected ten times or more. The V gene is TRBV12-3 or TRBV12-4, the J gene TRBJ2-1, with 7 positions matching TRBD2. The CDR3 extends over 13 amino acids. V lost 3 bases, J lost 9 bases, and 5 bases stayed unmatched. The CDR3 sequence: CASSLVGGFEQFF. CDR3 coding DNA: TGTGCCAGCAGTTTGGTGGGGGGGTTTGAGCAGTTCTTC.

There are many counts of this clonotype. The J gene is TRBJ2-7, the V gene TRBV18, with D hard to call. CDR1 and CDR2 (germline): KGHSH, LQKENI. This CDR3 is built from 13 residues. Trimming took off 2 bases at V and 2 bases at J, with 7 bases between the two ends. CDR3 protein: CASSPTQTYEQYF. The CDR3 nucleotides read TGTGCCAGCTCACCAACACAAACCTACGAGCAGTACTTC.

This clonotype was seen repeatedly, ten times or more. This chain uses TRBV12-3 or TRBV12-4 with TRBJ1-2; no firm D call. V was shortened by 1 base and J by 1 base, with 4 bases between the two germline ends. The CDR3 length is 13 residues. The CDR3 DNA sequence: TGTGCCAGCAGTTTAGGGGATAACTATGGCTACACCTTC. Translated: CASSLGDNYGYTF.

V is TRBV7-2 and J is TRBJ2-5; 11 nucleotides match TRBD1. The V and J ends lost 3 bases and 5 bases, in that order; junction bases with no gene match: 8. The germline V gene encodes CDR1 SGHTA and CDR2 FQGNSA. The CDR3 is 16 residues long. Here the CDR3 reads CASSFTGTGGSETQYF. The CDR3 nucleotides are TGTGCCAGCAGCTTTACCGGGACAGGGGGTTCGGAGACCCAGTACTTC.

This clonotype has only a few counts. This chain joins TRBV7-9 and TRBJ2-1; D possibly corresponds to TRBD1 (7 bases). In germline, CDR1 is SEHNR, CDR2 FQNEAQ (reference sequence). CDR3 length: 16 amino acids. Trimming shortened V by 1 base and J by 2 bases, and 12 bases separated the two germline ends. This chain's CDR3 is CASSLGRGVAYNEQFF. In DNA, the CDR3 is TGTGCCAGCAGCTTAGGCAGGGGGGTCGCCTACAATGAGCAGTTCTTC. The complete variable domain, with remaining parts taken from reference TRBV7-9 and TRBJ2-1, reads DTGVSQNPRHKITKRGQNVTFRCDPISEHNRLYWYRQTLGQGPEFLTYFQNEAQLEKSRLLSDRFSAERPKGSFSTLEIQRTEQGDSAMYLCASSLGRGVAYNEQFFGPGTRLTVL.

This clonotype was counted many times. V and J are TRBV20-1 and TRBJ2-4, with no clear D. Trimming pared 3 bases from V and 7 bases from J, leaving 16 bases between. Per germline, CDR1 DFQATT and CDR2 SNEGSKA (reference sequence). The CDR3 loop spans 14 amino acids. The CDR3 sequence is CSASWAQEMNIQYF. CDR3 nucleotides: TGCAGTGCTAGCTGGGCCCAGGAGATGAACATTCAGTACTTC.

This clonotype was detected many times. V and J are TRBV11-2 and TRBJ2-3; 9 bases are a match to TRBD2. The CDR3 is made up of 17 amino acids. CDR1 SGHAT and CDR2 FQNNGV come from the germline V gene. V was clipped by 4 bases and J by 1 base; unmatched bases: 9. DNA for the CDR3: TGTGCCAGCAGCTCGCCCGGGACTAGCAGCCGCACAGATACGCAGTATTTT. Its protein product is CASSSPGTSSRTDTQYF.

Many counts were recorded for this clonotype. The gene calls are TRBV9 and TRBJ1-1; 7 nucleotides agree with TRBD1. The V and J ends lost 3 bases and 1 base, in that order; junction bases with no gene match: 3. The CDR3 has 14 amino acids. Per germline, CDR1 SGDLS and CDR2 YYNGEE. The CDR3 nucleotides are TGTGCCAGCAGCGAGGGGACAGCGAACACTGAAGCTTTCTTT. This gives the protein CASSEGTANTEAFF. Variable domain in full (rest from reference TRBV9 and TRBJ1-1): DSGVTQTPKHLITATGQRVTLRCSPRSGDLSVYWYQQSLDQGLQFLIQYYNGEERAKGNILERFSAQQFPDLHSELNLSSLELGDSALYFCASSEGTANTEAFFGQGTRLTVV.

The sample holds many counts of this clonotype. This rearrangement joins TRBV11-3 to TRBJ2-4; D perhaps matches TRBD2 (6 bases). Trimming took off 4 bases at V and 0 bases at J, with 16 bases between the two ends. The CDR3 spans 17 residues. Germline CDR1 SGHNT, CDR2 YENEEA. This CDR3 reads CASSSLGGTVAKNIQYF. CDR3 sequence (DNA): TGTGCCAGCAGCTCCCTCGGCGGGACTGTAGCCAAAAACATTCAGTACTTC.

The gene calls are TRBV28 and TRBJ1-2; TRBD1 aligns across 11 bases. CDR1 is MDHEN, CDR2 SYDVKM, per germline. Trimming took 5 bases from V and 7 from J; bases not matched to a gene: 12. The CDR3 is 16 amino acids. The CDR3 DNA reads as TGTGCCAGCAGTGATAATATCGGGACAGGGGGAGGTGGCTACACCTTC. This translates into CASSDNIGTGGGGYTF.

This clonotype occurred many times. V and J are TRBV7-2 and TRBJ2-3, with 11 bases identical to TRBD2. The CDR3 has 18 residues. CDR1 is SGHTA, CDR2 FQGNSA, per germline. The trim removed 6 bases at V and 1 base at J, leaving 12 bases unmatched. In DNA, the CDR3 is TGTGCCAGCAGATCACTAGCGGGGGTCTTTTTTCGCACAGATACGCAGTATTTT. This encodes CASRSLAGVFFRTDTQYF.

This clonotype was counted many times. The V gene is TRBV28, the J gene TRBJ2-3, with a tentative D call TRBD2 (5 bases). Trimming pared 4 bases from V and 1 base from J, leaving 18 bases between. The germline gives CDR1 MDHEN, CDR2 SYDVKM. The CDR3 sequence is 17 residues long. CDR3 nucleotide sequence: TGTGCCAGCAGTTCCCCCGGTTGGAGCGGAGGCACAGATACGCAGTATTTT. Translated, it gives CASSSPGWSGGTDTQYF.

In this sample, this clonotype turned up many times. V gene TRBV3-1 combines with J gene TRBJ1-1, with TRBD1 matching over 8 bases. The CDR3 loop spans 14 amino acids. The germline V gene has CDR1 LGHDT and CDR2 YNNKEL (reference sequence). The ends lost 4 bases at V and 11 bases at J; junction bases unmatched: 12. The CDR3 loop is CASSPGTGGGRAFF. In DNA, the CDR3 is TGTGCCAGCAGCCCAGGGACAGGTGGAGGTCGTGCTTTCTTT.

V gene TRBV5-1 combines with J gene TRBJ2-3, with TRBD1 matching over 10 bases. The CDR3 is 16 amino acids. V dropped 1 base and J dropped 6; count of bases not matched to a gene: 8. Germline V lookup: CDR1 SGHRS, CDR2 YFSETQ. The CDR3 DNA is TGCGCCAGCAGCTTGTATGGGACAGGGGTTGCGGATACGCAGTATTTT. Amino acid sequence: CASSLYGTGVADTQYF.

This clonotype has at least ten counts. The V call is TRBV6-1, the J call TRBJ2-1; D uncertain. The CDR3 covers 11 residues. Trimming pared 6 bases from V and 6 bases from J, leaving 6 bases between. Looked up from germline, CDR1 is MNHNS and CDR2 is SASEGT. As DNA, the CDR3 is TGTGCCAGCAGGTCCGTCAATGAGCAGTTCTTC. It yields the protein CASRSVNEQFF.